This T cell receptor beta chain was identified in a study of T cell responses to AZD1222 COVID-19 vaccine. Overall study findings and caveats: Nearly half of unique spike-specific TCRs reportedly avoided B.1.351 and B.1.1.7 mutated regions. The donor cohort was predominantly white British with a female majority, and clonal diversity may have been underestimated. Increased Spike-specific TCR breadth and depth were observed after two AZD1222 doses.

The CDR3 contains 15 residues. The germline CDR1 and CDR2 sequences are MDHEN and SYDVKM. V was cut by 5 bases and J by 4 bases, with 15 bases left in between. Pooled together were second doses at about 4 or about 12 weeks. Data came from immunoSEQ multiplex PCR; TCRdb stores just in-frame clones and leaves some out. The sample lists about 140,000 clones; just under 95% were seen once. Comment on this clone: Its specificity is unknown.

This receptor was taken from an adult who received the AZD1222 COVID-19 vaccine. This chain connects TRBV28 to TRBJ2-1; D possibly corresponds to TRBD2 (5 bases). The specimen was peripheral blood, collected 28 days after the second AZD1222 dose. DNA of the CDR3: TGTGCCAGCAGTCCCCACCGAGGGATTTACAATGAGCAGTTCTTC. Residues: CASSPHRGIYNEQFF.